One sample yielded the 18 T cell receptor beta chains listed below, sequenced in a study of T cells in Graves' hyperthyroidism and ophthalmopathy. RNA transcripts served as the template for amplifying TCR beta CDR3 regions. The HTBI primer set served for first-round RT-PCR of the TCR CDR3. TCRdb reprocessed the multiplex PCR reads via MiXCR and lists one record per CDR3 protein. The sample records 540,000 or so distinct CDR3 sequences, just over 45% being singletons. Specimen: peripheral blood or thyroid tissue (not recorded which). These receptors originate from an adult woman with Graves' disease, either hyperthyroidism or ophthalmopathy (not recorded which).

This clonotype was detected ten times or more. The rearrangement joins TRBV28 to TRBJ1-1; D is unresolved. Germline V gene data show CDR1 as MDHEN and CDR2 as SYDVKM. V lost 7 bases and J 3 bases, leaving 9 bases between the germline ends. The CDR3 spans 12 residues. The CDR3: CASMSRYTEAFF. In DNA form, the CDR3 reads TGTGCCAGCATGTCCAGGTACACTGAAGCTTTCTTT.

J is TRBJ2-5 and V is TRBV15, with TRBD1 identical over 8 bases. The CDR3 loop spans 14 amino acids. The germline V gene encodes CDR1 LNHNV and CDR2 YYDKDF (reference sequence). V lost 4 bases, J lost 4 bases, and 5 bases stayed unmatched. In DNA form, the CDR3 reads TGTGCCACCAGCACGGACGACAGGGGAGAGACCCAGTACTTC. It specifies CATSTDDRGETQYF.

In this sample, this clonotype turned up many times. The CDR3 sequence: CASSFRDQPQHF. The CDR3 DNA follows: TGTGCCAGCTCCTTTCGGGATCAGCCCCAGCATTTT. The V and J genes are TRBV6-1 and TRBJ1-5, with no clear D. Trimming took off 8 bases at V and 5 bases at J, with 10 bases between the two ends. Germline assignment: CDR1 MNHNS and CDR2 SASEGT. The CDR3 loop spans 12 amino acids.

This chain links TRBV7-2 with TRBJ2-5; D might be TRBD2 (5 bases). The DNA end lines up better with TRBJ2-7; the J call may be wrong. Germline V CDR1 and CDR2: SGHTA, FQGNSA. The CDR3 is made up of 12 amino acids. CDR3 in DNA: TGTGCCAGCAGCTTTGGACTGAACGAGCAGTACTTC. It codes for CASSFGLNEQYF.

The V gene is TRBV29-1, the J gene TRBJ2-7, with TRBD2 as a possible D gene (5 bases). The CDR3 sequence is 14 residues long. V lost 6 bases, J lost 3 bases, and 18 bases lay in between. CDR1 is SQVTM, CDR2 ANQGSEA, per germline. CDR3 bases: TGCAGCGTCCGACACGAGGGAAACTTCTACGAGCAGTACTTC. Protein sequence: CSVRHEGNFYEQYF.

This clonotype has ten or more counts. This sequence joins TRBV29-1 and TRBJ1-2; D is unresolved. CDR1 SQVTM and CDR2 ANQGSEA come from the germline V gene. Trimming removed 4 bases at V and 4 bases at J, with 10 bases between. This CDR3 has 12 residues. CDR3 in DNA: TGCAGCGTTGTTCAACGGGTCTATGGCTACACCTTC. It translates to CSVVQRVYGYTF.

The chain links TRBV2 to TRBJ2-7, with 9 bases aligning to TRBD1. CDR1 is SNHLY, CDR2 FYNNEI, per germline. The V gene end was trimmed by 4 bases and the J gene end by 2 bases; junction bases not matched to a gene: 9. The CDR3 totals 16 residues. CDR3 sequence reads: CASSAHRDRETYEQYF. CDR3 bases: TGTGCCAGCAGTGCTCACCGGGACAGGGAGACCTACGAGCAGTACTTC.

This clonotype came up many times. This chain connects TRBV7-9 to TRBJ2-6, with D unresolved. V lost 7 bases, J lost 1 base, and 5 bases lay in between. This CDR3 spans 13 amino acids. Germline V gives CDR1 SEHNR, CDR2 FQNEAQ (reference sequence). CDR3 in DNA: TGTGCCAGCACAACATCTGGGGCCAACGTCCTGACTTTC. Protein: CASTTSGANVLTF.

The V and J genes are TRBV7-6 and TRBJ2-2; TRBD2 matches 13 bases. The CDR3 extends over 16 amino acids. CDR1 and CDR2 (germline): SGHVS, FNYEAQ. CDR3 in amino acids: CARDPRLAGGGGELFF. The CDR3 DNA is TGTGCTAGAGATCCGAGACTAGCGGGAGGAGGCGGGGAGCTGTTTTTT.

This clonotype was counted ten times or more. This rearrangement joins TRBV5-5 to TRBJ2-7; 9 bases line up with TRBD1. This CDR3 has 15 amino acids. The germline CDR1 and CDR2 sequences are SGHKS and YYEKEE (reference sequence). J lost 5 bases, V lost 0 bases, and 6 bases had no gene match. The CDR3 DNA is TGTGCCAGCAGCTTGGGGCACAGGGGGCGGGACGAGCAGTACTTC. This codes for CASSLGHRGRDEQYF. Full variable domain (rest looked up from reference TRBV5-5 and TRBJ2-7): DAGVTQSPTHLIKTRGQQVTLRCSPISGHKSVSWYQQVLGQGPQFIFQYYEKEERGRGNFPDRFSARQFPNYSSELNVNALLLGDSALYLCASSLGHRGRDEQYFGPGTRLTVT.

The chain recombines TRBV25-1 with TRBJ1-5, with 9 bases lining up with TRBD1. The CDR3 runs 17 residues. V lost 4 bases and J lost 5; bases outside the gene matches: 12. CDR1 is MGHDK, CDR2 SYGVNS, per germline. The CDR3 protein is CASSASLGTGIDQPQHF. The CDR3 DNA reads TGTGCCAGCAGTGCTAGCCTCGGGACAGGGATTGATCAGCCCCAGCATTTT.

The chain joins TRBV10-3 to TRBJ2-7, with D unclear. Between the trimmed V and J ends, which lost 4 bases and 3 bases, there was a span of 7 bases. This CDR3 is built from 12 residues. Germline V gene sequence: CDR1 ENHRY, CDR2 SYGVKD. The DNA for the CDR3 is TGTGCCATCAGTGCTGGGTTCTACGAGCAGTACTTC. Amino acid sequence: CAISAGFYEQYF.

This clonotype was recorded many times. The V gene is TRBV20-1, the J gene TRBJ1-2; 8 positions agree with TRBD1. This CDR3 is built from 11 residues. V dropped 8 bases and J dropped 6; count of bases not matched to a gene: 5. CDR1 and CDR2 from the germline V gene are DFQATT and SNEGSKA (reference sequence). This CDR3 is CSQPGGDGYTF. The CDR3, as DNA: TGCAGTCAACCAGGGGGCGATGGCTACACCTTC.

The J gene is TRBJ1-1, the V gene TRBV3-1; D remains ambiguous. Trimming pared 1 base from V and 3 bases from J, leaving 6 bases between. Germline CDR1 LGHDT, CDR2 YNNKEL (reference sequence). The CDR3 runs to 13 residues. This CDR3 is CASSQVEDTEAFF. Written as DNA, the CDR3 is TGTGCCAGCAGCCAAGTAGAGGACACTGAAGCTTTCTTT.

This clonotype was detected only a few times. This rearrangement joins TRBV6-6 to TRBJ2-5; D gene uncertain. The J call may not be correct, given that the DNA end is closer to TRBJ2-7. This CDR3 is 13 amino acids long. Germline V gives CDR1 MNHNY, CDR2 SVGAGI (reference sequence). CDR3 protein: CASSYSGSYEQYF. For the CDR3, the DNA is TGTGCCAGCAGTTACTCGGGTTCCTACGAGCAGTACTTC.

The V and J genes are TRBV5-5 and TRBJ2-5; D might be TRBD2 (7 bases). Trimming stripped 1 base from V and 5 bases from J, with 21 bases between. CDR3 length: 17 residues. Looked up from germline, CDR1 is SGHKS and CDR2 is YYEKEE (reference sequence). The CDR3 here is CASSLSTGPAGPETQYF. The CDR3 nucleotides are TGTGCCAGCAGCTTGTCTACAGGGCCAGCGGGACCCGAGACCCAGTACTTC. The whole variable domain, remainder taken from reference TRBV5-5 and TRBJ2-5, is DAGVTQSPTHLIKTRGQQVTLRCSPISGHKSVSWYQQVLGQGPQFIFQYYEKEERGRGNFPDRFSARQFPNYSSELNVNALLLGDSALYLCASSLSTGPAGPETQYFGPGTRLLVL.

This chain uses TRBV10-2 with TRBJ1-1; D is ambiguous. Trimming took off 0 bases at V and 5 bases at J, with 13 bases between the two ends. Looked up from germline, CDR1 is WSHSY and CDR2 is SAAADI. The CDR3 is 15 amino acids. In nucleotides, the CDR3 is TGCGCCAGCAGTGAGTCGGTATTCTTGAGGACTGAAGCTTTCTTT. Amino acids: CASSESVFLRTEAFF.

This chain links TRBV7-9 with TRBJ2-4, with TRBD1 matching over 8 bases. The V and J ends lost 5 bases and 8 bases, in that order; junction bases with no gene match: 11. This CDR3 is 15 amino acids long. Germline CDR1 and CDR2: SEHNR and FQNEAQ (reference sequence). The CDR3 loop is CASSPSQGAVDIQYF. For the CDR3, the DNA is TGTGCCAGCAGCCCATCTCAGGGGGCTGTGGACATTCAGTACTTC.